Listed below are T cell receptor beta chains from one sample, sequenced in a study of CD8 T cells in ankylosing spondylitis. TCRdb reprocessed the 5' RACE reads with MiXCR, giving one entry per CDR3 protein. The sample yields 250,000 to 350,000 distinct CDR3 sequences, 15% to 20% seen once. What was sequenced was blood, either unsorted or a sorted T cell fraction (not recorded which). Source of these receptors: a male donor with ankylosing spondylitis or in good health (not recorded which). CDR3s include the opening cysteine and the closing phenylalanine or tryptophan. D genes are given only for firm matches. A clone size is listed for some rows: how often the clone was seen (once, few, many), or a class if it is expanded.

D: TRBD1
size: .
V: TRBV20-1
J: TRBJ1-4
CDR3: CSARVLGQGGEKLFF
DNA: TGCAGTGCTAGAGTCCTAGGACAGGGGGGGGAAAAACTGTTTTTT

D: TRBD2
size: .
V: TRBV12-3/TRBV12-4
J: TRBJ2-3
CDR3: CASSLTSGGYRADTQYF
DNA: TGTGCCAGCAGCCTTACTAGCGGGGGGTACCGCGCAGATACGCAGTATTTT

D: .
size: few
V: TRBV3-1
J: TRBJ2-1
CDR3: CASSQEGAGNEQFF
DNA: TGTGCCAGCAGCCAAGAAGGGGCCGGTAATGAGCAGTTCTTC

D: TRBD1
size: .
V: TRBV5-1
J: TRBJ2-2
CDR3: CASTRDRNTGELFF
DNA: TGCGCCAGCACCCGGGACAGAAACACCGGGGAGCTGTTTTTT

D: TRBD2
size: .
V: TRBV5-1
J: TRBJ2-3
CDR3: CASSLVASGGSDTQYF
DNA: TGCGCCAGCAGCTTGGTGGCTAGCGGGGGCTCAGATACGCAGTATTTT

D: .
size: .
V: TRBV12-3/TRBV12-4
J: TRBJ2-5
CDR3: CASSFRQPGQETQYF
DNA: TGTGCCAGCAGTTTTCGGCAGCCGGGGCAAGAGACCCAGTACTTC

D: .
size: .
V: TRBV4-1
J: TRBJ1-3
CDR3: CASSQGVTNSGNTIYF
DNA: TGCGCCAGCAGCCAAGGGGTTACAAATTCCGGAAACACCATATATTTT

D: TRBD1
size: few
V: TRBV12-3/TRBV12-4
J: TRBJ2-3
CDR3: CASSLQGVGTDTQYF
DNA: TGTGCCAGCAGTCTCCAGGGGGTTGGCACAGATACGCAGTATTTT

D: TRBD2
size: .
V: TRBV24-1
J: TRBJ2-3
CDR3: CATMGLAGTDTQYF
DNA: TGTGCCACCATGGGACTAGCGGGGACAGATACGCAGTATTTT

D: TRBD2
size: many
V: TRBV5-1
J: TRBJ2-2
CDR3: CASSLLAGATGELFF
DNA: TGCGCCAGCAGCTTGCTAGCGGGAGCTACCGGGGAGCTGTTTTTT

D: .
size: .
V: TRBV7-8
J: TRBJ2-1
CDR3: CASSLSVGRRGYNEQFF
DNA: TGTGCCAGCAGCTTATCTGTCGGTCGGCGGGGATACAATGAGCAGTTCTTC

D: TRBD1
size: few
V: TRBV6-5
J: TRBJ2-2
CDR3: CASSYGAQGAGELFF
DNA: TGTGCCAGCAGTTACGGGGCACAGGGGGCCGGGGAGCTGTTTTTT

D: .
size: many
V: TRBV6-1
J: TRBJ2-5
CDR3: CASYQETQYF
DNA: TGTGCCAGTTATCAGGAGACCCAGTACTTC

D: .
size: once
V: TRBV20-1
J: TRBJ2-1
CDR3: CSARNLVTYEQFF
DNA: TGCAGTGCTCGAAACCTAGTTACCTATGAGCAGTTCTTC

D: TRBD2
size: few
V: TRBV12-3/TRBV12-4
J: TRBJ2-3
CDR3: CASSLVLAGVSTDTQYF
DNA: TGTGCCAGCAGTTTAGTACTAGCGGGAGTCTCCACAGATACGCAGTATTTT

D: .
size: .
V: TRBV28
J: TRBJ2-3
CDR3: CASVEGGDSDTQYF
DNA: TGTGCCAGCGTAGAGGGGGGGGACTCAGATACGCAGTATTTT

D: .
size: .
V: TRBV29-1
J: TRBJ1-5
CDR3: CSVSAGDSNQPQHF
DNA: TGCAGCGTTTCGGCAGGGGATAGCAATCAGCCCCAGCATTTT

D: .
size: .
V: TRBV16
J: TRBJ1-2
CDR3: CASSQYGDGYTF
DNA: TGTGCCAGCAGCCAATATGGGGACGGCTACACCTTC

D: .
size: .
V: TRBV7-2
J: TRBJ2-3
CDR3: CASSLGVSGYGDTQYF
DNA: TGTGCCAGCAGCTTAGGAGTCTCAGGGTACGGAGATACGCAGTATTTT

D: .
size: few
V: TRBV9
J: TRBJ2-5
CDR3: CASSVGNSRETQYF
DNA: TGTGCCAGCAGCGTAGGAAACAGTAGAGAGACCCAGTACTTC

D: TRBD2
size: .
V: TRBV10-1
J: TRBJ2-3
CDR3: CASSMPSGSTDTQYF
DNA: TGCGCCAGCAGCATGCCTAGCGGGAGCACAGATACGCAGTATTTT

D: .
size: few
V: TRBV5-1
J: TRBJ1-2
CDR3: CASSLDQGEAYGYTF
DNA: TGCGCCAGCAGCTTGGATCAGGGCGAGGCCTATGGCTACACCTTC

D: TRBD1
size: .
V: TRBV5-1
J: TRBJ1-2
CDR3: CASRNAGTGHYGYTF
DNA: TGCGCCAGCAGAAACGCCGGGACAGGGCACTATGGCTACACCTTC

D: .
size: few
V: TRBV5-1
J: TRBJ2-1
CDR3: CASSWTGDEQFF
DNA: TGCGCCAGCAGCTGGACGGGGGATGAGCAGTTCTTC

D: .
size: once
V: TRBV29-1
J: TRBJ2-5
CDR3: CSVLGRGEEIQYF
DNA: TGCAGCGTCCTTGGCAGGGGGGAAGAGATCCAGTACTTC

D: .
size: few
V: TRBV29-1
J: TRBJ2-5
CDR3: CSVERGLQETQYF
DNA: TGCAGCGTTGAACGTGGACTACAAGAGACCCAGTACTTC

D: TRBD2
size: .
V: TRBV29-1
J: TRBJ2-1
CDR3: CSVVLGVLREGRNEKFF
DNA: TGCAGCGTTGTGCTCGGTGTTCTGCGGGAGGGCCGCAATGAGAAGTTCTTC

D: .
size: many
V: TRBV15
J: TRBJ2-1
CDR3: CATTSDSYYNEQFF
DNA: TGTGCCACCACGTCGGACTCTTACTACAATGAGCAGTTCTTC

D: TRBD2
size: .
V: TRBV6-2/TRBV6-3
J: TRBJ2-3
CDR3: CASSTGTKKTSARDTQYF
DNA: TGTGCCAGCAGCACCGGGACAAAGAAGACTAGCGCACGGGATACGCAGTATTTT

D: TRBD2
size: few
V: TRBV4-1
J: TRBJ2-1
CDR3: CASSQKRENFHNEQFF
DNA: TGCGCCAGCAGCCAGAAGCGGGAGAATTTCCACAATGAGCAGTTCTTC

D: .
size: .
V: TRBV6-1
J: TRBJ2-1
CDR3: CASSELLGADEQFF
DNA: TGTGCCAGCAGTGAGCTTTTGGGGGCGGATGAGCAGTTCTTC

D: TRBD2
size: .
V: TRBV12-3/TRBV12-4
J: TRBJ2-1
CDR3: CVSSSTSGGADEQFF
DNA: TGTGTCAGCAGCTCTACTAGCGGGGGGGCGGATGAGCAGTTCTTC

D: .
size: .
V: TRBV20-1
J: TRBJ2-3
CDR3: CSARSLGKGFADTQYF
DNA: TGCAGTGCTAGATCTCTGGGGAAAGGTTTCGCAGATACGCAGTATTTT

D: TRBD2
size: .
V: TRBV28
J: TRBJ2-3
CDR3: CASSWGGRTDTQYF
DNA: TGTGCCAGCAGTTGGGGCGGGAGGACAGATACGCAGTATTTT

D: TRBD2
size: .
V: TRBV10-3
J: TRBJ2-1
CDR3: CAISETVSGRYNEQFF
DNA: TGTGCCATCAGTGAGACCGTTAGCGGGAGATACAATGAGCAGTTCTTC

D: .
size: .
V: TRBV5-1
J: TRBJ2-1
CDR3: CASSIGSEQFF
DNA: TGCGCCAGCAGCATAGGTAGTGAGCAGTTCTTC

D: .
size: few
V: TRBV15
J: TRBJ1-1
CDR3: CATSRERGSGTEAFF
DNA: TGTGCCACCAGCAGAGAACGGGGCTCGGGCACTGAAGCTTTCTTT

D: .
size: .
V: TRBV10-3
J: TRBJ2-2
CDR3: CAISESDTGELFF
DNA: TGTGCCATCAGTGAGTCCGACACCGGGGAGCTGTTTTTT

D: TRBD2
size: once
V: TRBV4-2
J: TRBJ2-1
CDR3: CASSQGARLAANNEQFF
DNA: TGTGCCAGCAGCCAAGGTGCGAGACTAGCGGCTAATAATGAGCAGTTCTTC

D: TRBD2
size: .
V: TRBV2
J: TRBJ2-1
CDR3: CASSEWGGTYNEQFF
DNA: TGTGCCAGCAGTGAATGGGGGGGAACCTACAATGAGCAGTTCTTC

D: .
size: few
V: TRBV2
J: TRBJ1-5
CDR3: CASSVGRDHQPQHF
DNA: TGTGCCAGCAGTGTGGGTAGGGATCATCAGCCCCAGCATTTT

D: .
size: .
V: TRBV10-3
J: TRBJ2-3
CDR3: CAISESHGVSTDTQYF
DNA: TGTGCCATCAGTGAGTCCCACGGGGTTAGCACAGATACGCAGTATTTT

D: .
size: .
V: TRBV3-1
J: TRBJ1-1
CDR3: CASSQAPQRTVNTEAFF
DNA: TGTGCCAGCAGCCAAGCCCCACAGAGGACAGTGAACACTGAAGCTTTCTTT

D: .
size: few
V: TRBV12-3/TRBV12-4
J: TRBJ2-2
CDR3: CASSPVRGNTGELFF
DNA: TGTGCCAGCAGCCCCGTTCGGGGGAACACCGGGGAGCTGTTTTTT

D: TRBD1
size: .
V: TRBV10-3
J: TRBJ2-5
CDR3: CAINAGTGPKETQYF
DNA: TGTGCCATCAACGCCGGGACAGGGCCGAAAGAGACCCAGTACTTC

D: .
size: few
V: TRBV12-3/TRBV12-4
J: TRBJ2-1
CDR3: CASSFQGRGNEQFF
DNA: TGTGCCAGCAGTTTCCAGGGACGGGGCAATGAGCAGTTCTTC

D: TRBD2
size: .
V: TRBV29-1
J: TRBJ2-3
CDR3: CSARPGLAGGPSTDTQYF
DNA: TGCAGCGCCCGACCTGGGCTAGCGGGAGGACCTAGCACAGATACGCAGTATTTT

D: .
size: few
V: TRBV20-1
J: TRBJ1-5
CDR3: CSAKTGTTDQPQHF
DNA: TGCAGTGCGAAAACCGGGACAACCGATCAGCCCCAGCATTTT

D: TRBD1
size: .
V: TRBV2
J: TRBJ1-3
CDR3: CASKPGTGGNTIYF
DNA: TGTGCCAGCAAACCCGGGACAGGGGGAAACACCATATATTTT

D: .
size: .
V: TRBV28
J: TRBJ2-4
CDR3: CASRQTIQYF
DNA: TGTGCCAGCAGACAGACTATTCAGTACTTC

D: TRBD2
size: once
V: TRBV6-1
J: TRBJ2-5
CDR3: CATNLAAAGETQYF
DNA: TGTGCCACCAACCTAGCGGCGGCGGGAGAGACCCAGTACTTC

D: TRBD2
size: many
V: TRBV6-1
J: TRBJ2-3
CDR3: CASRPAPGTSVDTQYF
DNA: TGTGCCAGCCGTCCTGCCCCCGGGACTAGCGTAGATACGCAGTATTTT

D: .
size: .
V: TRBV20-1
J: TRBJ1-5
CDR3: CSDREDSFWDNQPQHF
DNA: TGCAGTGATAGAGAGGACAGCTTTTGGGACAATCAGCCCCAGCATTTT

D: .
size: .
V: TRBV2
J: TRBJ1-5
CDR3: CASTQGTAGNQPQHF
DNA: TGTGCCAGCACCCAGGGGACGGCAGGCAATCAGCCCCAGCATTTT

D: .
size: few
V: TRBV3-1
J: TRBJ1-1
CDR3: CASRAENTEAFF
DNA: TGTGCCTCTAGGGCAGAGAACACTGAAGCTTTCTTT